Following are 21 T cell receptor beta chains from one sample sequenced in a study of blood T cell repertoires in COVID-19. Clones were read by immunoSEQ multiplex PCR, and TCRdb kept only the in-frame ones, dropping some. This sample carries around 310,000 clones, almost 90% of them seen once, and the ten largest clones take roughly 1%. Source material: peripheral blood. These receptors were obtained from a woman in her forties with COVID-19, enrolled during active disease.

This chain joins TRBV27 and TRBJ2-1, with D unclear. Trimming stripped 4 bases from V and 0 bases from J, with 10 bases between. Per the germline V gene, CDR1 is MNHEY and CDR2 is SMNVEV (reference sequence). This CDR3 is 15 amino acids long. CDR3 protein: CASSSTPGSYNEQFF. CDR3 nucleotides: TGTGCCAGCAGTTCCACCCCAGGCTCCTACAATGAGCAGTTCTTC.

This chain connects TRBV4-2 to TRBJ2-7; 8 bases fit TRBD2. V was pared by 1 base and J by 2 bases, with 4 bases of the junction left unmatched. This CDR3 comprises 15 residues. The germline CDR1 and CDR2 sequences are LGHNA and YNFKEQ. CDR3: CASSQGGLGPYEQYF. CDR3 DNA sequence: TGTGCCAGCAGCCAAGGGGGACTAGGCCCCTACGAGCAGTACTTC.

V usage is TRBV3-1 (or the pseudogene TRBV3-2) and J usage is TRBJ2-6; 7 bases map to TRBD2. Per the germline V gene, CDR1 is LGHDT and CDR2 is YNNKEL (reference sequence). The length of the CDR3 is 17 residues. The ends lost 1 base at V and 1 base at J; junction bases unmatched: 4. CDR3 DNA sequence: TGTGCCAGCAGCCAAGGGACTAGTACTTCTGGGGCCAACGTCCTGACTTTC. Encoded protein: CASSQGTSTSGANVLTF.

The chain joins TRBV9 to TRBJ2-3; perhaps TRBD2 as D (5 bases). The V end was cut by 3 bases, the J end by 6 bases, with 26 bases between. The CDR3 consists of 18 residues. Germline lookup yields CDR1 SGDLS and CDR2 YYNGEE. CDR3 loop: CASSAEHAQAVPSDTQYF. The CDR3 DNA reads as TGTGCCAGCAGCGCAGAGCACGCACAAGCGGTACCATCGGATACGCAGTATTTT.

V gene TRBV5-1 combines with J gene TRBJ1-3; 7 positions agree with TRBD1. There are 16 residues in the CDR3. Per the germline V gene, CDR1 is SGHRS and CDR2 is YFSETQ. Germline trimming cut 0 bases from V and 2 bases from J; bases unmatched to any gene: 5. The CDR3 loop is CASSLEAGGPGNTIYF. In nucleotides, the CDR3 is TGCGCCAGCAGCTTGGAGGCAGGGGGACCTGGAAACACCATATATTTT.

The chain couples TRBV28 to TRBJ1-2, with TRBD1 matching 7 bases. This CDR3 spans 15 amino acids. Per the germline V gene, CDR1 is MDHEN and CDR2 is SYDVKM. V shed 5 bases and J 6 bases; nucleotides not matched to a gene: 12. The CDR3 DNA reads TGTGCCAGCAGTGGTTGGGACAGACCTCTACATGGCTACACCTTC. It is translated as CASSGWDRPLHGYTF.

The CDR3 DNA sequence: TGCGCCAGCAACGAGGCCCCCGGGACTAATGAAAAACTGTTTTTT. Encoded protein: CASNEAPGTNEKLFF. The chain has TRBV5-1 and TRBJ1-4; D call uncertain. CDR3 length equals 15 residues. Germline-derived CDR1 and CDR2 are SGHRS and YFSETQ. V was shortened by 6 bases and J by 2 bases, with 14 bases between the two germline ends. The variable domain in full, completed from reference TRBV5-1 and TRBJ1-4, reads KAGVTQTPRYLIKTRGQQVTLSCSPISGHRSVSWYQQTPGQGLQFLFEYFSETQRNKGNFPGRFSGRQFSNSRSEMNVSTLELGDSALYLCASNEAPGTNEKLFFGSGTQLSVL.

The chain joins TRBV19 to TRBJ1-1, with a possible D match to TRBD1 (6 bases). The germline V gene has CDR1 LNHDA and CDR2 SQIVND (reference sequence). Trimming took off 3 bases at V and 0 bases at J, with 17 bases between the two ends. This CDR3 contains 17 residues. The CDR3 protein is CASSIGNRDGMNTEAFF. The CDR3 DNA sequence: TGTGCCAGTAGTATCGGGAACAGGGACGGCATGAACACTGAAGCTTTCTTT.

The chain is built from TRBV11-2 and TRBJ2-3; 9 nucleotides line up with TRBD1. Germline V gene data show CDR1 as SGHAT and CDR2 as FQNNGV. The CDR3 runs to 16 residues. With 2 bases clipped from V and 5 bases from J, the junction kept 8 bases outside the gene matches. The CDR3 is CASSLRWTGVGDTQYF. CDR3 in DNA: TGTGCCAGCAGCTTAAGGTGGACAGGGGTTGGAGATACGCAGTATTTT.

This sequence joins TRBV28 and TRBJ1-3; weak D call: TRBD1 (6 bases). The germline V and J ends were trimmed by 5 bases and 4 bases, with 15 bases remaining between them. The CDR3 sequence is 15 residues long. The germline CDR1 and CDR2 sequences are MDHEN and SYDVKM. The CDR3 spells CASSETGGSGNTIYF. CDR3 coding DNA: TGTGCCAGCAGTGAGACAGGAGGATCAGGAAACACCATATATTTT. Combining the CDR3 with reference TRBV28 and TRBJ1-3 gives the whole variable domain DVKVTQSSRYLVKRTGEKVFLECVQDMDHENMFWYRQDPGLGLRLIYFSYDVKMKEKGDIPEGYSVSREKKERFSLILESASTNQTSMYLCASSETGGSGNTIYFGEGSWLTVV.

This clone was counted between two and nine times. The V and J genes are TRBV7-2 and TRBJ2-7; D might be TRBD2 (6 bases). The V end was cut by 1 base, the J end by 2 bases, with 15 bases between. Per germline, CDR1 SGHTA and CDR2 FQGNSA. The CDR3 consists of 16 residues. CDR3 amino acids: CASSLVAGGGTYEQYF. The CDR3 region has the DNA TGTGCCAGCAGCTTAGTAGCCGGAGGAGGGACCTACGAGCAGTACTTC.

The V and J genes are TRBV30 and TRBJ2-1; D may be TRBD2 (5 bases). Trimming took off 5 bases at V and 4 bases at J, with 15 bases between the two ends. The CDR3 extends over 14 amino acids. CDR1 and CDR2 (germline): GTSNPN, SVGIG (reference sequence). CDR3 sequence reads: CAWGPGYSYNEQFF. The CDR3 nucleotides read TGTGCCTGGGGCCCGGGATATAGTTACAATGAGCAGTTCTTC.

The V and J genes are TRBV3-1 (or the pseudogene TRBV3-2) and TRBJ2-1; TRBD2 might be the D (5 bases). Trimming took 1 base from V and 9 from J, leaving 13 bases between them. This CDR3 region has 14 residues. CDR1 is LGHDT, CDR2 YNNKEL, per germline (reference sequence). CDR3 amino acids: CASSQGYSRGEQFF. In nucleotides, the CDR3 is TGTGCCAGCAGCCAAGGTTACAGCCGGGGTGAGCAGTTCTTC.

This clone was counted a single time. The rearrangement links TRBV9 to TRBJ2-7, with 13 bases aligning to TRBD2. Germline V gene lookup returns CDR1 SGDLS and CDR2 YYNGEE. Unmatched junction bases numbered 9, after V lost 4 bases and J lost 5 bases. This CDR3 has 16 amino acids. The CDR3 region is CASSLGLAGVENEQYF. The CDR3 nucleotides read TGTGCCAGCAGCTTAGGACTAGCGGGAGTCGAAAACGAGCAGTACTTC.

The chain carries TRBV25-1 and TRBJ2-5, with TRBD1 identical over 8 bases. This CDR3 region has 16 residues. V dropped 2 bases and J dropped 4; count of bases not matched to a gene: 9. The V gene's germline CDR1 is MGHDK and CDR2 SYGVNS. The DNA for the CDR3 is TGTGCCAGCAGTGAACAAGACAGGGGAGTGCGAGAGACCCAGTACTTC. It is translated as CASSEQDRGVRETQYF.

In DNA form, the CDR3 reads TGTGCCAGCAGCCCGGGACAGGGAACGACTAATGAAAAACTGTTTTTT. It translates to CASSPGQGTTNEKLFF. V and J are TRBV28 and TRBJ1-4; 9 bases are shared with TRBD1. CDR1 is MDHEN, CDR2 SYDVKM, per germline. The V segment lost 6 bases and the J segment 2 bases; nucleotides outside the gene matches: 7. This CDR3 is 16 amino acids long.

The J gene is TRBJ1-5, the V gene TRBV5-1; D perhaps matches TRBD1 (5 bases). The germline V and J ends were trimmed by 3 bases and 7 bases, with 14 bases remaining between them. Germline CDR1 SGHRS, CDR2 YFSETQ. The CDR3 contains 14 residues. The CDR3 coding sequence is TGCGCCAGCAGCTGGGCGGCAGGGTCGCAGCCCCAGCATTTT. Residues: CASSWAAGSQPQHF.

The chain combines TRBV28 with TRBJ1-1; tentative D call: TRBD1 (6 bases). This CDR3 region has 15 residues. CDR1 is MDHEN and CDR2 is SYDVKM in the germline V gene. Trimming left V 6 bases short and J 5 bases short, with 19 bases between. CDR3 loop: CASSDDTGKGTEAFF. CDR3 DNA: TGTGCCAGCAGCGACGACACAGGGAAGGGAACTGAAGCTTTCTTT.

The CDR3 sequence is CASSVEAGPYNEQFF. The DNA for the CDR3 is TGTGCCAGCAGCGTAGAAGCGGGGCCGTACAATGAGCAGTTCTTC. The chain joins TRBV9 to TRBJ2-1; 7 bases map to TRBD2. This CDR3 is 15 amino acids long. The germline V gene encodes CDR1 SGDLS and CDR2 YYNGEE. J gave up 4 bases and V 0 bases, and 4 bases lay outside the gene matches.

The V and J genes are TRBV3-1 (or the pseudogene TRBV3-2) and TRBJ1-2, with TRBD1 matching over 9 bases. Trimming removed 2 bases from V and 4 bases from J; junction bases left unmatched: 8. The CDR3 runs 16 residues. The V gene's germline CDR1 is LGHDT and CDR2 YNNKEL (reference sequence). Here the CDR3 reads CASSQLDRGIGYGYTF. CDR3 nucleotide sequence: TGTGCCAGCAGCCAACTCGACAGGGGGATAGGCTATGGCTACACCTTC.

This chain connects TRBV20-1 to TRBJ2-5; 13 nucleotides align to TRBD2. The CDR3 has 16 amino acids. Germline CDR1 and CDR2: DFQATT and SNEGSKA (reference sequence). Trimming cost V 3 bases and J 7 bases; bases outside gene matches: 11. The CDR3 nucleotides are TGCAGTGCTAGTGCGGCACTAGCGGGGGGGCGCGGGACCCAGTACTTC. Translation: CSASAALAGGRGTQYF.